This TCR beta chain was sequenced for a study of blood T cell repertoires in COVID-19. The overall study: The study drew acute and convalescent COVID-19 samples from the United States, Italy and Spain. T cells, B-cell-depleted T cells, or PBMCs provided the cDNA or gDNA that served as material.

Authors' methods: Nucleated cell counts were estimated from reference gene primer amplification. Profiling relied on immunoSEQ multiplex PCR, and the TCRdb table lists in-frame clones only, not all of them. The V and J calls and clone size are taken from that table; D and trimming were inferred from the DNA. Of 35,000 to 45,000 clones in the sample, more than 70% are singletons; the top ten hold around 2.3%. The CDR3 sequence is 14 residues long. CDR1 is SGHTA and CDR2 is FQGNSA in the germline V gene. V lost 4 bases, J lost 4 bases, and 6 bases stayed unmatched. The chain couples TRBV7-2 to TRBJ1-1; 7 nucleotides agree with TRBD1. Sequenced sample: peripheral blood. The sequence derives from a human donor in a cohort sampled during active COVID-19. The CDR3 region has the DNA TGTGCCAGCAGCTCGGGACAGCGGGTCACTGAAGCTTTCTTT. It translates to CASSSGQRVTEAFF.